This T cell receptor beta chain is from a study of response to subunit inactivated influenza vaccine listed by TCRdb under 2018. Background for the entire study: To follow how T cells responded to a trivalent subunit inactivated influenza vaccine, the researchers relied on deep quantitative profiling of the T cell receptor repertoire.

Comment on this clonotype: No antigen is known for it. Base-call qualities are not available, and no considerably larger clone is one nucleotide away.

The CDR3 measures 14 amino acids from cysteine to phenylalanine. The CDR3 DNA has 42 bases and is translated from base 1. The junction shows trimming of 0 bases on V and 8 bases on J, plus 14 bases between the germline ends. The germline V gene provides CDR1 SGHRS and CDR2 YFSETQ. The full study reports these points: The authors suggested that each seasonal influenza vaccination may recruit only a limited number of new T cells.

Library method: RT-PCR. Reads for this sample came from an Illumina HiSeq 2500. TCRdb trimmed the raw reads at Q25, called clones with MiXCR and kept productive beta chains. Rows are unified per CDR3 protein, each entry keeping the most common DNA and genes. A total of 700,000 to 900,000 distinct CDR3 sequences appear in this sample, around 21% of them only once. Roughly 10% of the sample lies in the top ten. This TCR came from a man between 45 and 60 years old who received an inactivated influenza vaccine. Donor details come from another sample of the same person, matched by shared clones. The chain joins TRBV5-1 to TRBJ1-2; a tentative D match to TRBD1 spans 5 bases. Here the sequenced sample was PBMCs from blood, taken less than 6 days after vaccination. The nucleotide sequence reads as follows: TGCGCCAGCAGCTTGGGGTTAGGGGCGTTCGGCTACACCTTC. Its product reads: CASSLGLGAFGYTF.